These 18 T cell receptor beta chains originate from one sample sequenced in a study of T cells in Graves' hyperthyroidism and ophthalmopathy. Amplification of TCR beta CDR3 regions used RNA as the template. RT-PCR in the first round (using the HTBI primer set) targeted the TCR CDR3. One entry per CDR3 protein, called by TCRdb with MiXCR from the multiplex PCR reads. This sample has roughly 570,000 distinct CDR3 sequences, with 40% to 55% found just once. Sequenced sample: peripheral blood or thyroid tissue (not recorded which). These receptor sequences come from a woman between 18 and 30 years old with Graves' hyperthyroidism.

This chain joins TRBV7-2 and TRBJ2-3; 8 bases fit TRBD2. CDR1 is SGHTA, CDR2 FQGNSA, per germline. This CDR3 region has 15 residues. The V gene end was trimmed by 3 bases and the J gene end by 4 bases; junction bases not matched to a gene: 6. In nucleotides, the CDR3 is TGTGCCAGCAGCTTGCGGGAGGCCTTAGCAGATACGCAGTATTTT. Amino acids: CASSLREALADTQYF.

This clonotype showed up many times. This chain's CDR3 is CSVARLAGGSEQYF. In DNA form, the CDR3 reads TGCAGCGTTGCCCGACTAGCGGGAGGGAGCGAGCAGTACTTC. The genes are TRBV29-1 and TRBJ2-7, with 14 bases that match TRBD2. CDR3 length: 14 residues. Germline V gives CDR1 SQVTM, CDR2 ANQGSEA. Trimming removed 4 bases from V and 6 bases from J; junction bases left unmatched: 5.

The chain has TRBV29-1 and TRBJ2-5, with TRBD1 matching over 8 bases. Germline CDR1 and CDR2: SQVTM and ANQGSEA. V was pared by 6 bases and J by 0 bases, with 6 bases of the junction left unmatched. The CDR3 extends over 14 amino acids. The DNA of the CDR3 is TGCAGCGTCGAGTGGACAGGGTACCAAGAGACCCAGTACTTC. It is translated as CSVEWTGYQETQYF. Using reference TRBV29-1 and TRBJ2-5 for the parts outside the CDR3, the full variable domain is SAVISQKPSRDICQRGTSLTIQCQVDSQVTMMFWYRQQPGQSLTLIATANQGSEATYESGFVIDKFPISRPNLTFSTLTVSNMSPEDSSIYLCSVEWTGYQETQYFGPGTRLLVL.

The chain is built from TRBV7-8 and TRBJ1-1; D ambiguous. CDR1 and CDR2 (germline): SGHVS, FQNEAQ. V lost 7 bases and J lost 11, with 23 bases in between. The CDR3 is 14 amino acids. The CDR3, as DNA: TGTGCCAGCAACCTAGGAATCCATGGGTTCTCTGCTTTCTTT. This gives the protein CASNLGIHGFSAFF.

This clonotype was found many times. CDR3 in amino acids: CASSPPPDPREPQHF. The CDR3 region has the DNA TGTGCCAGCAGCCCCCCCCCGGACCCAAGGGAGCCCCAGCATTTT. V usage is TRBV4-2 and J usage is TRBJ1-5; D not resolved. This CDR3 comprises 15 residues. V lost 4 bases and J lost 8, with 18 bases in between. Germline V CDR1 and CDR2: LGHNA, YNFKEQ.

This clonotype appeared many times. The chain recombines TRBV7-2 with TRBJ2-7; perhaps D is TRBD1 or TRBD2 (5 bases each). V was trimmed by 5 bases and J by 7 bases, leaving 21 bases between them. Germline V gene data show CDR1 as SGHTA and CDR2 as FQGNSA. This CDR3 spans 15 amino acids. CDR3 amino acids: CASSPGRRVIDEQYF. In DNA, the CDR3 is TGTGCCAGCAGCCCAGGGAGACGGGTTATTGATGAGCAGTACTTC.

This clonotype was found many times. The rearrangement uses TRBV19 and TRBJ1-2; D not certain. Germline CDR1 is LNHDA and CDR2 is SQIVND (reference sequence). The CDR3 runs 14 residues. Trimming took off 5 bases at V and 0 bases at J, with 10 bases between the two ends. CDR3 sequence (DNA): TGTGCCAGTAGTTGGGCAGCCTCTAACTATGGCTACACCTTC. It yields the protein CASSWAASNYGYTF. The variable domain in full, completed from reference TRBV19 and TRBJ1-2, reads DGGITQSPKYLFRKEGQNVTLSCEQNLNHDAMYWYRQDPGQGLRLIYYSQIVNDFQKGDIAEGYSVSREKKESFPLTVTSAQKNPTAFYLCASSWAASNYGYTFGSGTRLTVV.

The chain links TRBV9 to TRBJ2-2; 9 bases align to TRBD1. Looked up from germline, CDR1 is SGDLS and CDR2 is YYNGEE. The CDR3 runs to 17 residues. The trim removed 6 bases at V and 4 bases at J, leaving 13 bases unmatched. The CDR3 coding sequence is TGTGCCAGCACCGTGACCGGACAGGGGTCGGGCACCGGGGAGCTGTTTTTT. Translated, it gives CASTVTGQGSGTGELFF. Full variable domain (remainder filled in from reference TRBV9 and TRBJ2-2): DSGVTQTPKHLITATGQRVTLRCSPRSGDLSVYWYQQSLDQGLQFLIQYYNGEERAKGNILERFSAQQFPDLHSELNLSSLELGDSALYFCASTVTGQGSGTGELFFGEGSRLTVL.

The chain carries TRBV7-9 and TRBJ2-5; D may be TRBD2 (6 bases). Germline loops: CDR1 SEHNR, CDR2 FQNEAQ (reference sequence). V was cut by 6 bases and J by 6 bases, with 14 bases left in between. The CDR3 runs 13 residues. DNA for the CDR3: TGTGCCAGCAGGGGGCTTGCGGGACAGACCCAGTACTTC. As protein: CASRGLAGQTQYF.

The V and J genes are TRBV5-6 and TRBJ1-3, with unresolved D. There are 16 residues in the CDR3. In germline, CDR1 is SGHDT, CDR2 YYEEEE. The V end lost 3 bases, the J end lost 8 bases, and 21 bases lay between the germline ends. The CDR3 DNA is TGTGCCAGCAGCTACCCGGGTATTGGCTATGGCTACACCATATATTTT. As protein: CASSYPGIGYGYTIYF. Using reference TRBV5-6 and TRBJ1-3 for the parts outside the CDR3, the full variable domain is DAGVTQSPTHLIKTRGQQVTLRCSPKSGHDTVSWYQQALGQGPQFIFQYYEEEERQRGNFPDRFSGHQFPNYSSELNVNALLLGDSALYLCASSYPGIGYGYTIYFGEGSWLTVV.

This clonotype has just one count. The conserved final phenylalanine or tryptophan is absent from the CDR3, which likely points to a read error. The chain is built from TRBV19 and TRBJ2-3; D uncertain. In germline, CDR1 is LNHDA, CDR2 SQIVND (reference sequence). Trimming left V 4 bases short and J 6 bases short, with 8 bases between. The CDR3 spans 12 residues. CDR3 amino acids: CASSTRRDTQYL. The CDR3 DNA reads TGTGCCAGTAGTACCCGGCGGGATACGCAGTATCTT.

This clonotype was observed many times. The CDR3 is CASSESQGAGYTF. Here the CDR3 DNA reads TGCGCCAGCAGTGAGAGTCAAGGGGCTGGCTACACCTTC. The rearrangement joins TRBV10-1 to TRBJ1-2; weak D call: TRBD1 (5 bases). V dropped 2 bases and J dropped 7 bases, with 11 bases sitting between them. CDR3 length: 13 amino acids. The germline gives CDR1 WNHNN, CDR2 SYGVQD (reference sequence).

The chain combines TRBV5-4 with TRBJ2-7, with TRBD2 identical over 8 bases. CDR1 and CDR2 from the germline V gene are SGHNT and YYREEE (reference sequence). The J segment lost 7 bases and the V segment lost 6 bases, leaving 15 bases of the junction unmatched. This CDR3 has 15 amino acids. The CDR3 sequence is CASTRAGAGAHEQYF. CDR3 DNA: TGTGCCAGCACCCGAGCGGGAGCGGGAGCCCATGAGCAGTACTTC.

This clonotype came up a few times. J is TRBJ1-5 and V is TRBV20-1, with 9 nucleotides matching TRBD1. Trimming at V came to 6 bases and at J to 7 bases, leaving 10 bases not matched to a gene. Germline CDR1 is DFQATT and CDR2 is SNEGSKA (reference sequence). The CDR3 consists of 14 residues. This CDR3 is CSATMGQGGQPQHF. CDR3 DNA: TGCAGTGCCACAATGGGACAGGGAGGACAGCCCCAGCATTTT.

Details on this clonotype: This may be a read error: a much more frequent sequence differs by one nucleotide. The chain is built from TRBV5-1 and TRBJ1-4; 7 nucleotides agree with TRBD1. The CDR3 runs to 16 residues. Per the germline V gene, CDR1 is SGHRS and CDR2 is YFSETQ. This CDR3 reads CASSSIGQATNEKLVF. The CDR3 DNA reads as TGCGCCAGCAGCTCAATCGGACAGGCAACTAATGAAAAACTGGTTTTT.

The rearrangement uses TRBV7-2 and TRBJ2-7, with D hard to call. This CDR3 comprises 14 residues. CDR1 is SGHTA and CDR2 is FQGNSA in the germline V gene. Between the trimmed V and J ends, which lost 1 base and 3 bases, there was a span of 10 bases. CDR3 nucleotides: TGTGCCAGCAGCTTAGTTTTTGGGGACTACGAGCAGTACTTC. Translated, it gives CASSLVFGDYEQYF.

This clonotype has a count of ten or more. The rearrangement uses TRBV27 and TRBJ1-2; 7 bases map to TRBD1. CDR3 length equals 13 residues. CDR1 and CDR2 from the germline V gene are MNHEY and SMNVEV (reference sequence). J lost 7 bases, V lost 4 bases, and 6 bases had no gene match. CDR3 residues: CASSYRGSSGYTF. The CDR3 bases are TGTGCCAGCAGTTACAGGGGATCGTCTGGCTACACCTTC.

The CDR3 DNA reads as TGTGCCAGCAGCTTGGTGGGACAGGGCCACAATGAGCAGTTCTTC. Protein product: CASSLVGQGHNEQFF. The genes are TRBV5-6 and TRBJ2-1; the match to TRBD1 covers 9 bases. Germline V lookup: CDR1 SGHDT, CDR2 YYEEEE. The CDR3 is made up of 15 amino acids. J lost 5 bases, V lost 0 bases, and 3 bases had no gene match.